This entry lists 13 T cell receptor beta chains sequenced from one sample in a study of cytomegalovirus exposure and HLA in healthy donors. The PCR used 60 Vbeta and 13 Jbeta primers. Repertoires were generated with immunoSEQ multiplex PCR, while TCRdb's copy carries only in-frame clones and drops some. The sample lists about 160,000 clones, more than 80% occurring once. Material for sequencing was PBMCs. These receptors came from a woman between 50 and 59 years old in good health and CMV-seronegative.

The genes are TRBV6-6 and TRBJ2-7; D may be TRBD2 (6 bases). The V gene's germline CDR1 is MNHNY and CDR2 SVGAGI (reference sequence). The CDR3 sequence is 13 residues long. Between the trimmed V and J ends, which lost 5 bases and 12 bases, there was a span of 20 bases. The CDR3 spells CASSHNGDSVLYF. The DNA of the CDR3 is TGTGCCAGCAGTCATAATGGGGACTCCGTTTTGTACTTC.

This clone was recorded a few times. The V call is TRBV11-2, the J call TRBJ1-1; 8 bases map to TRBD1. Germline assignment: CDR1 SGHAT and CDR2 FQNNGV. This CDR3 has 12 residues. Losses at the gene ends were 5 bases for V and 8 bases for J; bases not matched to a gene: 4. CDR3 residues: CASSNRQGEAFF. CDR3 DNA: TGTGCCAGCAGCAATCGACAGGGGGAAGCTTTCTTT.

The chain carries TRBV29-1 and TRBJ2-1, with D unresolved. Trimming left V 4 bases short and J 0 bases short, with 10 bases between. Germline CDR1 reads SQVTM; CDR2 reads ANQGSEA. The CDR3 runs 14 residues. CDR3 protein: CSVVLRSSYNEQFF. The CDR3 nucleotides are TGCAGCGTTGTTCTGAGGAGCTCCTACAATGAGCAGTTCTTC.

The gene calls are TRBV10-1 and TRBJ1-5; 7 nucleotides agree with TRBD1. CDR3 length: 16 amino acids. Germline V CDR1 and CDR2: WNHNN, SYGVQD (reference sequence). With 7 bases clipped from V and 7 bases from J, the junction kept 16 bases outside the gene matches. CDR3 sequence (DNA): TGCGCCAGCACTAACCGGAGGGGGCCCTGGGAGCAGCCCCAGCATTTT. It is translated as CASTNRRGPWEQPQHF.

The chain has TRBV4-3 and TRBJ1-6; D gene ambiguous. The CDR3 covers 14 residues. CDR1 and CDR2 (germline): LGHNA, YSLEER. Trimming took off 0 bases at V and 6 bases at J, with 6 bases between the two ends. Here the CDR3 reads CASSQEGLNSPLHF. In DNA form, the CDR3 reads TGCGCCAGCAGCCAAGAAGGACTTAATTCACCCCTCCACTTT.

The gene calls are TRBV6-1 and TRBJ1-5, with D unclear. The CDR3 consists of 13 residues. Trimming shortened V by 1 base and J by 7 bases, and 8 bases separated the two germline ends. Germline V gene data show CDR1 as MNHNS and CDR2 as SASEGT. CDR3 region: CASSEGRAQPQHF. The CDR3 DNA reads TGTGCCAGCAGTGAAGGGAGAGCACAGCCCCAGCATTTT.

The chain employs TRBV5-6 and TRBJ2-1; TRBD2 matches at 12 bases. The CDR3 contains 18 residues. Germline assignment: CDR1 SGHDT and CDR2 YYEEEE. V gave up 5 bases and J gave up 1 base; unmatched junction bases: 10. The DNA of the CDR3 is TGTGCCAGCAGTCGTAGGACTAGCGGGATCGGGTCCTACAATGAGCAGTTCTTC. Its protein is CASSRRTSGIGSYNEQFF.

The chain recombines TRBV4-3 with TRBJ2-1; D uncertain. The V end was cut by 0 bases, the J end by 3 bases, with 3 bases between. The CDR3 consists of 13 residues. Germline V gene sequence: CDR1 LGHNA, CDR2 YSLEER. Here the CDR3 DNA reads TGCGCCAGCAGCCAAGACAACTACAATGAGCAGTTCTTC. It is translated as CASSQDNYNEQFF.

The chain combines TRBV7-2 with TRBJ2-1; TRBD2 matches 11 bases. The CDR3 is made up of 15 amino acids. Germline loops: CDR1 SGHTA, CDR2 FQGNSA. V was pared by 3 bases and J by 5 bases, with 3 bases of the junction left unmatched. The CDR3 reads CASSLTSGAHNEQFF. In nucleotides, the CDR3 is TGTGCCAGCAGCTTGACTAGCGGGGCGCACAATGAGCAGTTCTTC. The full variable domain, its missing parts supplied by reference TRBV7-2 and TRBJ2-1, is GAGVSQSPSNKVTEKGKDVELRCDPISGHTALYWYRQSLGQGLEFLIYFQGNSAPDKSGLPSDRFSAERTGGSVSTLTIQRTQQEDSAVYLCASSLTSGAHNEQFFGPGTRLTVL.

The CDR3 coding sequence is TGTGCCAGCAGCCCTCTGGGGGCAGAAGCTTTCTTT. Amino acids: CASSPLGAEAFF. The chain is built from TRBV9 and TRBJ1-1, with a tentative D call TRBD1 (6 bases). The CDR3 contains 12 residues. Germline V lookup: CDR1 SGDLS, CDR2 YYNGEE. Trimming left V 4 bases short and J 8 bases short, with 12 bases between.

The chain employs TRBV4-1 and TRBJ2-7; 7 bases agree with TRBD2. After removal of 4 bases from V and 0 bases from J, the junction contained 9 bases not matched to a gene. This CDR3 has 16 residues. Germline assignment: CDR1 MGHRA and CDR2 YSYEKL. The CDR3 here is CASSLGPGGSSYEQYF. Written as DNA, the CDR3 is TGCGCCAGCAGCCTCGGGCCAGGCGGGAGCTCCTACGAGCAGTACTTC.

This sequence joins TRBV4-3 and TRBJ1-1; 8 nucleotides match TRBD1. The germline V gene has CDR1 LGHNA and CDR2 YSLEER. V shed 2 bases and J 2 bases; nucleotides not matched to a gene: 4. The CDR3 has 15 residues. The CDR3 nucleotides are TGCGCCAGCAGCCAAAACAGGGGGATAAACACTGAAGCTTTCTTT. Encoded protein: CASSQNRGINTEAFF.

This clone occurred once. The chain carries TRBV28 and TRBJ1-2, with a tentative D call TRBD1 (6 bases). CDR1 and CDR2 (germline): MDHEN, SYDVKM. V lost 6 bases, J lost 5 bases, and 19 bases lay in between. The CDR3 has 15 amino acids. The CDR3: CASSITWDKPYGYTF. The CDR3 DNA sequence: TGTGCCAGCAGCATCACTTGGGACAAACCTTATGGCTACACCTTC.